The 5 T cell receptor beta chains reported below all come from one sample, sequenced in a study of T cells expressing NK-cell markers (TCRdb year 2020). Libraries were made using 5' RACE. Sequencing instrument: Illumina HiSeq 2000. Once TCRdb had reprocessed the reads, it stored one entry per CDR3 protein sequence and supplied no DNA. The sample table on file contains almost 450,000 distinct CDR3 sequences. The ten largest account for 6% to 9.5% of the sample. The sequencing input was blood T cells: a sorted CD56 or NKG2C T cell subset, CD4+ or CD8+ T cells, or bulk PBMC T cells (not recorded which). All receptors derive from a woman between 18 and 75 years old in good health.

This chain uses TRBV4-1 with TRBJ2-1. The germline CDR1 and CDR2 sequences are MGHRA and YSYEKL. This CDR3 spans 19 amino acids. The CDR3 loop is CASSQDPRGLRVSYNEQFF.

The J gene is TRBJ2-7, the V gene TRBV5-1; there is no DNA to check the TCRdb D call of TRBD1. CDR1 is SGHRS, CDR2 YFSETQ, per germline. This CDR3 comprises 14 residues. CDR3 region: CASSPGAGSYEQYF.

The V gene is TRBV3-1, the J gene TRBJ2-7; TCRdb picks TRBD2, but there is no DNA to check that call. The germline gives CDR1 LGHDT, CDR2 YNNKEL (reference sequence). This CDR3 contains 16 residues. The CDR3 sequence is CASSQGRRPAGYEQYF.

The rearrangement links TRBV12-3 or TRBV12-4 to TRBJ2-3; absent DNA, TCRdb's TRBD1 call cannot be checked. The CDR3 has 14 residues. CDR3 loop: CASSPGQGGHTQYF.

The chain is built from TRBV12-3 or TRBV12-4 and TRBJ2-3; TCRdb's D call of TRBD1 is untestable without DNA. This CDR3 has 17 residues. The CDR3 here is CASSLYPDREGTDTQYF.